A single sample gave rise to the 19 T cell receptor beta chains below, sequenced in a study of a mutant IDH1 vaccine in newly diagnosed glioma. These TCRs' antigens remain unknown. The table came from immunoSEQ multiplex PCR; TCRdb's copy has only in-frame clones and leaves some out. The data hold tens of thousands of clones, with roughly four fifths observed a single time. The time point is: week 5, during vaccination. What each vaccine dose contained was 300 ug of mutant IDH1 20-mer peptide, accompanied by topical imiquimod. Sequencing used PBMCs, obtained from a glioma patient whose treatment included an IDH1 peptide vaccine. Every receptor here comes from a man in his fifties with glioma.

The V gene is TRBV25-1, the J gene TRBJ2-7; 13 nucleotides match TRBD2. The CDR3 runs to 15 residues. With V trimmed by 5 bases and J by 5 bases, 6 bases remained unmatched. The germline CDR1 and CDR2 sequences are MGHDK and SYGVNS. CDR3 sequence reads: CASSFLGLAGDEQYF. CDR3 nucleotides: TGTGCCAGCAGTTTCTTAGGACTAGCGGGAGACGAGCAGTACTTC.

This chain joins TRBV7-2 and TRBJ2-3; TRBD2 agrees at 8 bases. The CDR3 sequence is 15 residues long. The J segment lost 5 bases and the V segment lost 0 bases, leaving 4 bases of the junction unmatched. CDR1 SGHTA and CDR2 FQGNSA come from the germline V gene. CDR3 region: CASSLASGGVDTQYF. CDR3 bases: TGTGCCAGCAGCTTAGCCTCGGGGGGGGTAGATACGCAGTATTTT.

The chain's CDR3 is CASSRMETNEKLFF. Written as DNA, the CDR3 is TGTGCCAGCAGTCGAATGGAGACTAATGAAAAACTGTTTTTT. The chain recombines TRBV5-6 with TRBJ1-4, with D unresolved. The CDR3 has 14 amino acids. V lost 5 bases, J lost 2 bases, and 10 bases lay in between. Germline V CDR1 and CDR2: SGHDT, YYEEEE. Filled out from reference TRBV5-6 and TRBJ1-4, the complete variable domain reads DAGVTQSPTHLIKTRGQQVTLRCSPKSGHDTVSWYQQALGQGPQFIFQYYEEEERQRGNFPDRFSGHQFPNYSSELNVNALLLGDSALYLCASSRMETNEKLFFGSGTQLSVL.

The rearrangement uses TRBV2 and TRBJ1-4, with D perhaps matching TRBD1 (5 bases). Germline loops: CDR1 SNHLY, CDR2 FYNNEI. V lost 5 bases, J lost 4 bases, and 14 bases lay in between. This CDR3 comprises 15 residues. The CDR3 protein is CASSLQATVNEKLFF. The CDR3 DNA sequence: TGTGCCAGCAGTCTACAGGCGACCGTTAATGAAAAACTGTTTTTT.

CDR3 DNA: TGTGCCACCAGCAGAGCGGGGGCCGAGCAGTACTTC. It encodes CATSRAGAEQYF. The genes are TRBV15 and TRBJ2-7, with D perhaps being TRBD1 or TRBD2 (6 bases each). Germline-derived CDR1 and CDR2 are LNHNV and YYDKDF (reference sequence). Deletions cut 1 base from V and 6 bases from J, with 7 bases between. The CDR3 covers 12 residues.

This sequence joins TRBV10-3 and TRBJ1-6, with D possibly TRBD1 on 5 matching bases. This CDR3 contains 16 residues. Germline-derived CDR1 and CDR2 are ENHRY and SYGVKD. V lost 3 bases and J 8 bases, leaving 17 bases between the germline ends. This chain's CDR3 is CAISDDWGTSDSPLHF. In nucleotides, the CDR3 is TGTGCCATCAGTGATGATTGGGGCACTAGTGATTCACCCCTCCACTTT.

V usage is TRBV6-1 and J usage is TRBJ2-3; D possibly corresponds to TRBD2 (6 bases). There are 17 residues in the CDR3. V was clipped by 2 bases and J by 1 base, with 16 bases between them. The germline gives CDR1 MNHNS, CDR2 SASEGT. The CDR3 region is CASSEKHRDFRTDTQYF. Here the CDR3 DNA reads TGTGCCAGCAGTGAAAAACACCGGGACTTTCGCACAGATACGCAGTATTTT.

This clone occurred a few times. This chain links TRBV5-1 with TRBJ1-4; D ambiguous. Germline CDR1 is SGHRS and CDR2 is YFSETQ. The CDR3 has 14 residues. V lost 3 bases and J lost 8, with 14 bases in between. The CDR3, as DNA: TGCGCCAGCAGCTCGGACGGGAATGGAGAAAAACTGTTTTTT. This gives the protein CASSSDGNGEKLFF.

The CDR3 region has the DNA TGTGCCAGCAGTTTTTTGTCAGGGATGCAGCAGCCCCAGCATTTT. Protein product: CASSFLSGMQQPQHF. The V and J genes are TRBV28 and TRBJ1-5, with D maybe TRBD1 (5 bases). There are 15 residues in the CDR3. Germline V gene data show CDR1 as MDHEN and CDR2 as SYDVKM. The V end lost 3 bases, the J end lost 7 bases, and 16 bases lay between the germline ends.

The sample holds one count of this clone. CDR3 protein: CEGAPDRLNTEAFF. CDR3 bases: TGTGAGGGCGCCCCGGACAGACTGAACACTGAAGCTTTCTTT. The chain couples TRBV27 to TRBJ1-1, with D perhaps TRBD1 (6 bases). Germline V CDR1 and CDR2: MNHEY, SMNVEV (reference sequence). The CDR3 covers 14 residues.

V gene TRBV27 combines with J gene TRBJ2-1, with 8 bases lining up with TRBD1. Per the germline V gene, CDR1 is MNHEY and CDR2 is SMNVEV (reference sequence). CDR3 length: 15 residues. V shed 6 bases, J shed 3 bases, and the junction held 7 bases outside the gene matches. This chain's CDR3 is CASSPGTGYYNEQFF. The CDR3 DNA follows: TGTGCCAGCAGCCCCGGGACAGGCTACTACAATGAGCAGTTCTTC.

The rearrangement joins TRBV6-5 to TRBJ1-2, with 7 nucleotides matching TRBD1. Germline lookup yields CDR1 MNHEY and CDR2 SVGAGI. With 4 bases clipped from V and 4 bases from J, the junction kept 9 bases outside the gene matches. The CDR3 loop spans 15 amino acids. The CDR3 coding sequence is TGTGCCAGCAGTTTTGAGGGGGCCAACGCCTATGGCTACACCTTC. Its protein product is CASSFEGANAYGYTF.

V is TRBV5-6 and J is TRBJ2-7, with 12 bases identical to TRBD1. The junction had 4 bases not matched to a gene; V was cut back by 3 bases and J by 6 bases. Looked up from germline, CDR1 is SGHDT and CDR2 is YYEEEE. The CDR3 spans 14 residues. CDR3 sequence: CASSWDRGLSEQYF. The CDR3 DNA reads TGTGCCAGCAGCTGGGACAGGGGGCTGAGCGAGCAGTACTTC.

V and J are TRBV5-6 and TRBJ1-2, with D possibly TRBD1 on 5 matching bases. The CDR3 has 14 residues. V was trimmed by 5 bases and J by 6 bases, leaving 17 bases between them. CDR1 is SGHDT and CDR2 is YYEEEE in the germline V gene. CDR3 nucleotides: TGTGCCAGCAGAACCCCTGGGGGAAAGGATGGCTACACCTTC. Translation: CASRTPGGKDGYTF.

This clone was observed once. The V gene is TRBV19, the J gene TRBJ1-1, with D uncertain. The CDR3 runs 16 residues. CDR1 is LNHDA and CDR2 is SQIVND in the germline V gene (reference sequence). Trimming left V 0 bases short and J 8 bases short, with 19 bases between. CDR3 loop: CASSIDLRQPYSEAFF. In DNA form, the CDR3 reads TGTGCCAGTAGTATAGATCTGCGGCAGCCTTATAGCGAAGCTTTCTTT.

V and J are TRBV6-5 and TRBJ1-2; D unresolved. V was clipped by 8 bases and J by 6 bases, with 10 bases between them. There are 11 residues in the CDR3. The germline V gene has CDR1 MNHEY and CDR2 SVGAGI. CDR3 in DNA: TGTGCCAGCGGGGAGAGCGATGGCTACACCTTC. Translation: CASGESDGYTF.

The rearrangement links TRBV5-1 to TRBJ2-7; TRBD2 aligns across 8 bases. CDR1 is SGHRS and CDR2 is YFSETQ in the germline V gene. The CDR3 totals 15 residues. V shed 1 base and J 5 bases; nucleotides not matched to a gene: 8. The CDR3 here is CASSLSGTSSDEQYF. CDR3 coding DNA: TGCGCCAGCAGCTTGAGCGGGACTAGTTCGGACGAGCAGTACTTC.

This clone was seen only once. This chain links TRBV5-1 with TRBJ2-3; TRBD1 is a possible D gene (5 bases). Germline lookup yields CDR1 SGHRS and CDR2 YFSETQ. The V and J ends lost 7 bases and 2 bases respectively, with 11 bases between them. CDR3 length equals 13 residues. The CDR3 DNA reads as TGCGCCAGCGGGGCTCCCCCCACAGATACGCAGTATTTT. Protein product: CASGAPPTDTQYF.

J is TRBJ1-2 and V is TRBV6-1, with no clear D. The V end lost 2 bases, the J end lost 4 bases, and 5 bases lay between the germline ends. The CDR3 covers 12 residues. Per germline, CDR1 MNHNS and CDR2 SASEGT. The CDR3 nucleotides are TGTGCCAGCAGTGAAACCAGCTATGGCTACACCTTC. Translated: CASSETSYGYTF.